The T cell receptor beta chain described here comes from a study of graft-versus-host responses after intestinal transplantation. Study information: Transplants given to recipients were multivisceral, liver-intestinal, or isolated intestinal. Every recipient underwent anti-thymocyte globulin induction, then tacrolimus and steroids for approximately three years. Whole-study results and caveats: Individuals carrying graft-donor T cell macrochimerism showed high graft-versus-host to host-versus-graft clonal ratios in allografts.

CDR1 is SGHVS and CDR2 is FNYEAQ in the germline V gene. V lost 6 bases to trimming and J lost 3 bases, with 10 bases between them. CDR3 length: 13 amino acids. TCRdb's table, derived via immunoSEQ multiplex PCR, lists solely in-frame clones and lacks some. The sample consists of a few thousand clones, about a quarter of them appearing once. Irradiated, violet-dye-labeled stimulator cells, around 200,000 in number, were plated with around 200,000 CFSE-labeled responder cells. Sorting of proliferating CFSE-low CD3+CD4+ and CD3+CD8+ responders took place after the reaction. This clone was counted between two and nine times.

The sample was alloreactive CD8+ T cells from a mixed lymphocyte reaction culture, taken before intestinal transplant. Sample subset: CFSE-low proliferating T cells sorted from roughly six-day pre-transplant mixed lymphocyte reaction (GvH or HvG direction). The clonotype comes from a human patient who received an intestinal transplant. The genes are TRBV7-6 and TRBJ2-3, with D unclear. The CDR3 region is CASRTGWTDTQYF. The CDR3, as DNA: TGTGCCAGCAGAACCGGATGGACAGATACGCAGTATTTT. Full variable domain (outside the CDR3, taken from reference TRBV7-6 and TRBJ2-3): GAGVSQSPRYKVTKRGQDVALRCDPISGHVSLYWYRQALGQGPEFLTYFNYEAQQDKSGLPNDRFSAERPEGSISTLTIQRTEQRDSAMYRCASRTGWTDTQYFGPGTRLTVL.